The 19 T cell receptor beta chains below were found in one sample sequenced in a study of T cell repertoires in cytomegalovirus infection. These TCRs' antigens remain unknown. TCRdb used MiXCR to reprocess the reads, holding one entry per CDR3 protein. This table has about 150,000 distinct CDR3 sequences, around 30% appearing once. This specimen was CD8+ T cells from cultured PBMCs, taken from culture after CMV antigen stimulation. The receptors were sampled from a human donor in good health (CMV status not recorded). Some clones in this sample may be carry-over from other donors' samples.

This clonotype was found many times. The V gene is TRBV7-2, the J gene TRBJ2-5; perhaps TRBD2 as D (5 bases). The CDR3 runs 14 residues. Trimming removed 5 bases from V and 1 base from J, with 11 bases in between. Germline V lookup: CDR1 SGHTA, CDR2 FQGNSA. CDR3 in DNA: TGTGCCAGCAGCGCGACTACTCTCCAAGAGACCCAGTACTTC. Protein product: CASSATTLQETQYF.

This clonotype was seen only a few times. The chain couples TRBV4-1 to TRBJ2-7, with D perhaps matching TRBD2 (6 bases). The CDR3 extends over 16 amino acids. Trimming shortened V by 0 bases and J by 5 bases, and 17 bases separated the two germline ends. Germline V lookup: CDR1 MGHRA, CDR2 YSYEKL. CDR3 DNA sequence: TGCGCCAGCAGCCAAGATCTGGCAGAGACTAGGCACGAGCAGTACTTC. It specifies CASSQDLAETRHEQYF.

This clonotype showed up just a few times. The V and J genes are TRBV20-1 and TRBJ2-3; 9 bases map to TRBD2. Germline CDR1 DFQATT, CDR2 SNEGSKA (reference sequence). The CDR3 spans 19 residues. After removal of 0 bases from V and 1 base from J, the junction contained 14 bases not matched to a gene. CDR3 in DNA: TGCAGTGCTAGAGATTGGGGGCCAACTAGACTAGCGGGCACAGATACGCAGTATTTT. It codes for CSARDWGPTRLAGTDTQYF.

The table lists this clonotype with many counts. The CDR3, as DNA: TGTGCCAGCAGCTTATACGACACCCAGGGATACGCCAACCAGTATTTT. Translation: CASSLYDTQGYANQYF. This chain joins TRBV7-9 and TRBJ2-3; the D gene is possibly TRBD1 (5 bases). The V and J ends lost 2 bases and 12 bases respectively, with 24 bases between them. There are 16 residues in the CDR3. Germline CDR1 SEHNR, CDR2 FQNEAQ (reference sequence).

The genes are TRBV7-9 and TRBJ1-5, with D perhaps matching TRBD1 (5 bases). V dropped 1 base and J dropped 2 bases, with 12 bases sitting between them. The CDR3 is made up of 16 amino acids. The germline V gene encodes CDR1 SEHNR and CDR2 FQNEAQ (reference sequence). In nucleotides, the CDR3 is TGTGCCAGCAGCTTAGGGGGGATCTTAGGCAATCAGCCCCAGCATTTT. This encodes CASSLGGILGNQPQHF. Looking up the rest from reference TRBV7-9 and TRBJ1-5 gives the full variable domain: DTGVSQNPRHKITKRGQNVTFRCDPISEHNRLYWYRQTLGQGPEFLTYFQNEAQLEKSRLLSDRFSAERPKGSFSTLEIQRTEQGDSAMYLCASSLGGILGNQPQHFGDGTRLSIL.

This clonotype appeared a few times. The chain links TRBV7-9 to TRBJ2-6; no reliable D call. CDR3 length equals 17 residues. Germline values: CDR1 SEHNR, CDR2 FQNEAQ (reference sequence). Trimming left V 4 bases short and J 4 bases short, with 17 bases between. The CDR3 sequence is CASSSSKGAGGANVLTF. The CDR3, as DNA: TGTGCCAGCAGCTCATCCAAAGGAGCAGGAGGGGCCAACGTCCTGACTTTC.

This chain links TRBV2 with TRBJ2-5, with D possibly being TRBD1 or TRBD2 (6 bases each). The CDR3 has 15 residues. The germline V gene encodes CDR1 SNHLY and CDR2 FYNNEI. Trimming left V 0 bases short and J 4 bases short, with 12 bases between. This chain's CDR3 is CASSEAGGRRETQYF. For the CDR3, the DNA is TGTGCCAGCAGTGAAGCGGGGGGCCGTAGAGAGACCCAGTACTTC. The variable domain in full, completed from reference TRBV2 and TRBJ2-5, reads EPEVTQTPSHQVTQMGQEVILRCVPISNHLYFYWYRQILGQKVEFLVSFYNNEISEKSEIFDDQFSVERPDGSNFTLKIRSTKLEDSAMYFCASSEAGGRRETQYFGPGTRLLVL.

The genes are TRBV7-6 and TRBJ2-3, with 10 bases fitting TRBD2. Per germline, CDR1 SGHVS and CDR2 FNYEAQ. V was clipped by 5 bases and J by 6 bases; unmatched bases: 8. This CDR3 contains 15 residues. CDR3 bases: TGTGCCAGCAGCATCTCAAGCGGGGGGGGGGATACGCAGTATTTT. Translation: CASSISSGGGDTQYF.

This clonotype was seen ten or more times. The chain couples TRBV7-2 to TRBJ1-2, with a possible D match to TRBD1 (5 bases). Trimming stripped 5 bases from V and 6 bases from J, with 16 bases between. In germline, CDR1 is SGHTA, CDR2 FQGNSA. This CDR3 contains 14 residues. Here the CDR3 DNA reads TGTGCCAGCAGCCCCCCCTCGCAGGGCGATGGCTACACCTTC. It codes for CASSPPSQGDGYTF. Looking up the rest from reference TRBV7-2 and TRBJ1-2 gives the full variable domain: GAGVSQSPSNKVTEKGKDVELRCDPISGHTALYWYRQSLGQGLEFLIYFQGNSAPDKSGLPSDRFSAERTGGSVSTLTIQRTQQEDSAVYLCASSPPSQGDGYTFGSGTRLTVV.

This clonotype has only one observation. The chain recombines TRBV27 with TRBJ1-5; 10 bases are shared with TRBD1. The CDR3 has 16 residues. Germline V gives CDR1 MNHEY, CDR2 SMNVEV (reference sequence). V lost 6 bases to trimming and J lost 5 bases; unmatched junction nucleotides: 10. In nucleotides, the CDR3 is TGTGCCAGCAGGCTTACCTGGGACAGGGGATATCAGCCCCAGCATTTT. It specifies CASRLTWDRGYQPQHF.

There are many counts of this clonotype. This chain joins TRBV20-1 and TRBJ2-4; D might be TRBD1 (8 bases). CDR3 length equals 16 residues. Trimming took off 6 bases at V and 7 bases at J, with 25 bases between the two ends. Germline V gene lookup returns CDR1 DFQATT and CDR2 SNEGSKA (reference sequence). In DNA form, the CDR3 reads TGCAGTGCCGAACCTTTCGGACAGGGAGGGAAGAACATTCAGTACTTC. It encodes CSAEPFGQGGKNIQYF.

The chain is built from TRBV7-6 and TRBJ1-1; maybe TRBD1 (5 bases). The CDR3 has 14 amino acids. Germline CDR1 reads SGHVS; CDR2 reads FNYEAQ. Trimming pared 1 base from V and 10 bases from J, leaving 16 bases between. CDR3 in DNA: TGTGCCAGCAGCTTAGATCCAGGGCCGGGAGGAGCTTTCTTT. Translating it yields CASSLDPGPGGAFF.

In the case of this clonotype: A junction end diverges from the germline sequence, so it may reflect a read error. The chain carries TRBV27 and TRBJ1-2, with D possibly matching TRBD1 (5 bases). Germline V lookup: CDR1 MNHEY, CDR2 SMNVEV (reference sequence). The CDR3 is 20 residues long. CDR3 sequence (DNA): TGTGCCAACAGTTTATCGAGTTCGGGTAGGGACCCCGGCCCTAACTATGGCTACACCTTC. Encoded protein: CANSLSSSGRDPGPNYGYTF.

This clonotype was counted at least ten times. The chain employs TRBV27 and TRBJ2-7; weak D call: TRBD1 (6 bases). The CDR3 is 14 residues long. Germline V CDR1 and CDR2: MNHEY, SMNVEV (reference sequence). Deletions cut 6 bases from V and 7 bases from J, with 19 bases between. The CDR3 loop is CASSPVRTVREQYF. The CDR3 DNA reads as TGTGCCAGCAGCCCAGTACGGACAGTTAGGGAGCAGTACTTC.

This clonotype showed up just a few times. This chain connects TRBV6-5 to TRBJ2-7; D not resolved. V lost 6 bases and J lost 6, with 21 bases in between. From germline, CDR1 is MNHEY and CDR2 SVGAGI. The CDR3 consists of 15 residues. CDR3 sequence: CASSPANRALGEQYF. In DNA form, the CDR3 reads TGTGCCAGCAGCCCCGCGAACAGAGCCCTGGGCGAGCAGTACTTC.

This clonotype appeared a single time. The rearrangement links TRBV30 to TRBJ1-5; 9 nucleotides line up with TRBD1. Germline lookup yields CDR1 GTSNPN and CDR2 SVGIG (reference sequence). The CDR3 runs 15 residues. Trimming cost V 4 bases and J 3 bases; bases outside gene matches: 7. The CDR3: CAWTTGQGLNQPQHF. For the CDR3, the DNA is TGTGCCTGGACCACGGGACAGGGCCTCAATCAGCCCCAGCATTTT.

This sequence joins TRBV7-6 and TRBJ2-7; 8 nucleotides match TRBD1. Germline-derived CDR1 and CDR2 are SGHVS and FNYEAQ. Unmatched junction bases numbered 13, after V lost 11 bases and J lost 1 base. The length of the CDR3 is 15 residues. CDR3 in amino acids: CASSPSRDRSYEQYF. The CDR3 DNA sequence: TGTGCCTCCTCCCCATCCCGGGACAGGTCCTACGAGCAGTACTTC.

A remark on this clonotype: A clone one base away is much larger, so this may be a read error. The chain couples TRBV11-1 to TRBJ2-7, with TRBD1 matching 10 bases. V lost 4 bases to trimming and J lost 8 bases; unmatched junction nucleotides: 17. The CDR3 contains 17 residues. CDR1 is SGHAT, CDR2 FQDESV, per germline (reference sequence). CDR3 bases: TGTGCCAGCAGCTCGTCGGGACAGGGGCCCACCTACGCCCAGCAGTACTTC. It is translated as CASSSSGQGPTYAQQYF.

V is TRBV27 and J is TRBJ2-5; D ambiguous. Germline V lookup: CDR1 MNHEY, CDR2 SMNVEV (reference sequence). The CDR3 runs 15 residues. Trimming removed 3 bases from V and 5 bases from J, with 16 bases in between. In nucleotides, the CDR3 is TGTGCCAGCAGTTTTTCAGCAAATCCTAGGGAGACCCAGTACTTC. It is translated as CASSFSANPRETQYF.